This T cell receptor beta chain appears in the sequencing data of a study of blood T cell repertoires in COVID-19. The germline CDR1 and CDR2 sequences are SGHVS and FQNEAQ. Trimming pared 5 bases from V and 4 bases from J, leaving 18 bases between. CDR3 length: 16 amino acids. Generated by immunoSEQ multiplex PCR, the TCRdb table keeps only in-frame clones and is missing some. The data contain about 120,000 clones, approximately 88% of them seen just once; the ten biggest clones take up roughly 8%. The chain is built from TRBV7-8 and TRBJ2-1, with a tentative D call TRBD2 (6 bases). This receptor was obtained from a woman aged 35 to 49 with acute or convalescent COVID-19. Material for sequencing was peripheral blood. The CDR3 loop is CASSPPPAGGYNEQFF. Written as DNA, the CDR3 is TGTGCCAGCAGCCCGCCCCCAGCGGGTGGTTACAATGAGCAGTTCTTC.